The TCR beta chain under discussion was sequenced for a study of shared clonotypes between healthy human individuals (dated by TCRdb to the early 2020s). Study-wide context: The cohort included a few men and a couple of women between 18 and 49 years of age. For each donor, three plates each were used for CD4 naive and CD4 memory, two plates were used for CD8 naive, and one plate was used for CD8 memory. Different laboratories and diverse techniques were used to prepare libraries and sequence TCR repertoires, to increase sequencing depth and limit assay-specific biases. Leukapheresis yielded between about 0.94 and 9.5 billion PBMCs per donor. The study deeply sequenced blood TCR repertoires of about 5 healthy adults to estimate repertoire size and the extent of clonotype sharing between individuals.

Using the deep immunoSEQ assay, multiplex PCR amplified TCR CDR3 regions from genomic DNA. Extracted genomic DNA from each cell subset was spread evenly across all wells of several immunoSEQ 96-well plates, with each plate serving as a replicate. For sorted subsets, each replicate PCR was loaded with 150 to 250 ng genomic DNA, equivalent to some 31,000 T cell genomes. Purified libraries were quantified with a Qubit 3.0 fluorometer, sized on a Bioanalyzer 2100, and re-quantified with the KAPA Library Quantification kit. Each immunoSEQ 96-well plate was sequenced on its own single-read 150-cycle Illumina NextSeq 550 flow cell. For the original study's pipeline: Because only junctional sequences without quality scores were contained in the immunoSEQ output, filtering matching that applied to full-length reads could not be performed. Sequences were annotated with PyIR, a Python wrapper for IgBLAST v1.9, using IMGT germline references to assign V/J genes and CDR3. Reads with weak V/J assignments (E-value above 1e-6), missing CDR3, stop codons, out-of-frame junctions, or ambiguous translated residues were removed. A V3J clonotype was defined by an identical inferred V gene, J gene, and CDR3 amino acid sequence. The percentage overlap between two repertoires was calculated by dividing the number of shared unique clonotypes by the size of the smaller repertoire. Repertoire richness was assessed with RTK rarefaction, the Chao1 estimator, and Recon v2.1 estimates of unobserved clonotypes. Generation probabilities were computed with OLGA for all TCRbeta clonotypes obtained by the gDNA method from several donors. TCRdb limited this immuneACCESS table to in-frame rearrangements with V and J called. A share of clones is missing; checked studies link under half to unresolved V genes, and the rest is unexplained. V, J and clone size are those of that table, while D and trimming were read from the DNA. This sample holds approximately 1.4 million clones; 95% to 99% were observed only once. In total, the top ten clones hold roughly 0.45% of the sample.

Summary of the overall study and its limitations: When four donors were compared, the shared fraction of clonotypes was about 5% for naive CD4, less than 4% for naive CD8, roughly 2.3% for memory CD4, and 0.35% to 0.4% for memory CD8. Clonotypes shared by all four sorted-subset donors showed higher generation probabilities than non-shared clonotypes. The genetic and exposure-history diversity represented was limited by the small number of donors. Based on pairwise subsampling, the degree of clonotype sharing among donors was expected to be affected by sequencing depth. Sampling was limited to blood, and TCR repertoires in tissue likely differ from TCR repertoires in blood. Even with the large sequencing depth, rarefaction of the sorted-subset datasets indicated that sequencing was incomplete. Larger estimated clonotype richness was generally found for naive subsets than for memory subsets.

According to the germline V gene, CDR1 reads SNHLY and CDR2 reads FYNNEI. The CDR3 measures 13 amino acids from cysteine to phenylalanine. Only the CDR3 DNA stays, 39 bases, in frame from base 1. V and J lose 4 bases and 4 bases, and a span of 11 bases separates them. As concerns this clone: This receptor's antigen is unknown. There are no base qualities to consult, and no much larger clone falls within one base.

Healthy HIV-negative adults with no recently reported acute infections or vaccinations were included as donors. Every donor was a Caucasian adult residing in Nashville, Tennessee, USA. Magnetic negative selection was used to enrich CD4+ T cells, after which naive cells were positively selected on CD45RA and the negative fraction became the memory subset. After blood collection by leukapheresis, PBMCs were isolated using Ficoll-Histopaque density gradient centrifugation and then cryopreserved in the vapor phase of liquid nitrogen. Purity and quantity of every magnetically sorted T cell population were checked by analytical flow cytometry. Each sorted fraction had its genomic DNA isolated and then quantified by UV absorbance on a Nanodrop 2000c.

Sequenced: naive CD4+ T cells sorted from blood. Sample cell subset or site, as interpreted from the label and publication: CD45RA+ positively selected. The chain couples TRBV2 to TRBJ2-7, with TRBD1 perhaps the D gene, on 7 matching bases. The TCR originated in a man aged 25 to 40 in good health. The sequence in DNA is TGTGCCAGCAGTGCAGGGGGAGGATACGAGCAGTACTTC. Its protein reads: CASSAGGGYEQYF.